This T cell receptor beta chain was observed in a study of T cells after yellow fever vaccination. CDR1 is MDHEN, CDR2 SYDVKM, per germline. The CDR3 is 14 amino acids. The V gene lost 7 bases and the J gene lost 8 bases, with 17 bases spanning the gap. TCRdb re-called the 5' RACE reads with MiXCR, one entry per CDR3 protein. There are under 500,000 distinct CDR3 sequences in the sample; around 20% occur only once, and over 15% lies in the top ten. This clonotype occurred a few times. Its antigen is unidentified. The study, taken as a whole, reports: Any FACS-sorted repertoire could hold abundant clonotypes that contaminate it from the bulk population. Most primary-vaccination clones recurred post-booster (more than 95% CD4, around 86% CD8).

Sequenced material: PBMCs, taken before the yellow fever booster vaccination. The sequence derives from a man younger than 30 who received the YFV17D yellow fever vaccine. V is TRBV28 and J is TRBJ2-2; D perhaps matches TRBD1 (6 bases). CDR3 residues: CASTRGGALGELFF. The CDR3 nucleotides are TGTGCCAGCACCCGTGGGGGCGCACTAGGGGAGCTGTTTTTT.